Listed here are 9 T cell receptor beta chains from one sample, sequenced in a study of shared clonotypes between healthy human individuals. Profiling relied on immunoSEQ multiplex PCR, and the TCRdb table lists in-frame clones only, not all of them. The sample carries 450,000 to 600,000 clones, less than 85% recorded once. Sequencing input: PBMCs. The receptors were gathered from a woman between 35 and 50 years old in good health. Some clones in this sample may be carry-over from other donors' samples.

This clone was detected only a few times. The chain has TRBV7-6 and TRBJ2-7; no firm D call. Trimming removed 4 bases from V and 5 bases from J, with 9 bases in between. The CDR3 has 12 amino acids. The germline CDR1 and CDR2 sequences are SGHVS and FNYEAQ. The DNA for the CDR3 is TGTGCCAGCAGCTCGAACATGGACGAGCAGTACTTC. Amino acid sequence: CASSSNMDEQYF.

The V and J genes are TRBV19 and TRBJ1-5, with unresolved D. The CDR3 runs to 12 residues. Germline CDR1 reads LNHDA; CDR2 reads SQIVND (reference sequence). V was pared by 5 bases and J by 0 bases, with 2 bases between. CDR3 in amino acids: CASSYSNQPQHF. In DNA, the CDR3 is TGTGCCAGTAGTTATAGCAATCAGCCCCAGCATTTT. The variable domain in full, completed from reference TRBV19 and TRBJ1-5, reads DGGITQSPKYLFRKEGQNVTLSCEQNLNHDAMYWYRQDPGQGLRLIYYSQIVNDFQKGDIAEGYSVSREKKESFPLTVTSAQKNPTAFYLCASSYSNQPQHFGDGTRLSIL.

V is TRBV19 and J is TRBJ2-5; D unclear. V was shortened by 4 bases and J by 3 bases, with 12 bases between the two germline ends. CDR1 is LNHDA and CDR2 is SQIVND in the germline V gene (reference sequence). The CDR3 is 14 amino acids. Here the CDR3 reads CASSTVTVKETQYF. CDR3 nucleotides: TGTGCCAGTAGTACCGTCACGGTGAAAGAGACCCAGTACTTC.

The chain has TRBV18 and TRBJ1-5, with D perhaps matching TRBD1 (5 bases). Germline V CDR1 and CDR2: KGHSH, LQKENI. This CDR3 comprises 15 residues. Trimming stripped 2 bases from V and 3 bases from J, with 11 bases between. The chain's CDR3 is CASSPGAGYNQPQHF. CDR3 DNA: TGTGCCAGCTCACCAGGGGCGGGTTACAATCAGCCCCAGCATTTT.

About this clone: The sample carries other DNA sequences with the same CDR3. V is TRBV7-9 and J is TRBJ2-5; 14 bases fit TRBD2. CDR1 is SEHNR, CDR2 FQNEAQ, per germline (reference sequence). With 3 bases clipped from V and 4 bases from J, the junction kept 4 bases outside the gene matches. The CDR3 consists of 16 residues. The CDR3 region is CASSLGTSGRSETQYF. Here the CDR3 DNA reads TGTGCCAGCAGCTTGGGGACTAGCGGGAGATCAGAGACCCAGTACTTC. The whole variable domain, filled in from reference TRBV7-9 and TRBJ2-5, reads DTGVSQNPRHKITKRGQNVTFRCDPISEHNRLYWYRQTLGQGPEFLTYFQNEAQLEKSRLLSDRFSAERPKGSFSTLEIQRTEQGDSAMYLCASSLGTSGRSETQYFGPGTRLLVL.

The V gene is TRBV10-3, the J gene TRBJ2-1, with 11 bases identical to TRBD2. After removal of 6 bases from V and 7 bases from J, the junction contained 8 bases not matched to a gene. Germline CDR1 is ENHRY and CDR2 is SYGVKD. This CDR3 contains 15 residues. DNA of the CDR3: TGTGCCATCAGCCCGGGACTAGCGGCCGGTAATGAGCAGTTCTTC. Amino acid sequence: CAISPGLAAGNEQFF.

This sequence joins TRBV11-2 and TRBJ2-3; D gene uncertain. CDR3 size: 13 residues. V shed 5 bases and J shed 0 bases, with 6 bases lying between them. In germline, CDR1 is SGHAT, CDR2 FQNNGV. Here the CDR3 DNA reads TGTGCCAGCAGCCGCCCCAGCACAGATACGCAGTATTTT. This codes for CASSRPSTDTQYF.

This chain links TRBV9 with TRBJ2-1; a weak D match, TRBD2 (6 bases). The germline V gene encodes CDR1 SGDLS and CDR2 YYNGEE. The CDR3 spans 14 residues. V gave up 10 bases and J gave up 4 bases, with 18 bases separating them. The CDR3 DNA reads TGTGCCTTAACGGACCGGGAGAGATACAATGAGCAGTTCTTC. This gives the protein CALTDRERYNEQFF.

V is TRBV18 and J is TRBJ1-4, with a weak D call TRBD1 (5 bases). Germline values: CDR1 KGHSH, CDR2 LQKENI. With 1 base removed from V and 6 bases from J, the gap between germline ends came to 12 bases. The CDR3 covers 15 residues. CDR3 sequence (DNA): TGTGCCAGCTCACCACTGGGCCAGGGTTATGAAAAACTGTTTTTT. Residues: CASSPLGQGYEKLFF.